This TCR beta chain was captured by sequencing in a study of T-cell memory formation after mild COVID-19. About the research overall: TCR clusters were largely donor specific. The study's findings and limits: Prior to infection, memory already included some responding clones, suggesting cross-reactive memory joined. Among clones contracting day 15 to 85, CD4/CD8 was balanced, whereas later expanders leaned CD4+.

This clonotype showed up just a few times. The antigen remains unidentified. Researchers used 5'RACE with constant-segment primers to make TCR alpha and TCR beta cDNA libraries that carry sample barcodes and UMIs. TCRdb reprocessed the 5' RACE reads with MiXCR, giving one entry per CDR3 protein. The table includes about 350,000 distinct CDR3 sequences, approximately 14% detected once. Germline loops: CDR1 LGHNA, CDR2 YSLEER. This CDR3 comprises 14 residues. Losses at the gene ends were 6 bases for V and 6 bases for J; bases not matched to a gene: 7. This clonotype was sampled from a man younger than 35 who had mild COVID-19 (a few samples of this study predate the infection). Cell type and time point are not known. Specimen: PBMCs or a T cell subset sorted from them (not recorded which). The chain uses TRBV4-3 and TRBJ2-3; 9 bases align to TRBD1. The CDR3 is CASRVGQGGDTQYF. CDR3 coding DNA: TGCGCCAGCAGGGTGGGACAGGGTGGGGATACGCAGTATTTT.